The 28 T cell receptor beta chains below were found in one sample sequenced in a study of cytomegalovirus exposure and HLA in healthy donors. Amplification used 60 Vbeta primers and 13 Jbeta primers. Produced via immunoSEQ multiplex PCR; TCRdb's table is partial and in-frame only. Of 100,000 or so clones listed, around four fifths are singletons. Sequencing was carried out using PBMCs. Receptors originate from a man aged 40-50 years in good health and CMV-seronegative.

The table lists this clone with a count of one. In DNA, the CDR3 is TGTGCCAGTAGTCCCTGGACAGGGGGAAGCGGCAATCAGCCCCAGCATTTT. This sequence encodes CASSPWTGGSGNQPQHF. The chain recombines TRBV19 with TRBJ1-5; 10 bases are a match to TRBD1. V lost 5 bases to trimming and J lost 2 bases; unmatched junction nucleotides: 9. CDR3 length: 17 amino acids. Germline CDR1 and CDR2: LNHDA and SQIVND (reference sequence).

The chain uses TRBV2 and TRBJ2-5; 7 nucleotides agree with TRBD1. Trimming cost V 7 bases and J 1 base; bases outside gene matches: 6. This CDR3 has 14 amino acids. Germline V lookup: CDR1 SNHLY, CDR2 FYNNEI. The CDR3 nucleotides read TGTGCCAGCAAAAAAACAGGGGTCCAAGAGACCCAGTACTTC. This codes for CASKKTGVQETQYF.

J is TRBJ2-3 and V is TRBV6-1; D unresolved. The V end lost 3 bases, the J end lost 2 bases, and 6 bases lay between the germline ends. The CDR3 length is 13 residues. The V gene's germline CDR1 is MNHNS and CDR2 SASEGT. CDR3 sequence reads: CASSEQFTDTQYF. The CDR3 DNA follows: TGTGCCAGCAGTGAGCAGTTCACAGATACGCAGTATTTT.

This CDR3 reads CASTPSGGSTYEQYF. CDR3 DNA: TGTGCCAGTACTCCTAGCGGGGGGTCCACCTACGAGCAGTACTTC. This chain uses TRBV19 with TRBJ2-7, with 11 bases fitting TRBD2. The CDR3 has 15 amino acids. Germline V gene lookup returns CDR1 LNHDA and CDR2 SQIVND (reference sequence). Trimming removed 7 bases from V and 2 bases from J; junction bases left unmatched: 7.

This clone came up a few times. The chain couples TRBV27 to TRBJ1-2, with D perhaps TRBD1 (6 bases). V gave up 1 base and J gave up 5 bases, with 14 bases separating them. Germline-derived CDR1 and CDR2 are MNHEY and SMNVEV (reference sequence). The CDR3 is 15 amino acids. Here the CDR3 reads CASSLFSGGAYGYTF. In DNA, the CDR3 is TGTGCCAGCAGTTTATTTTCGGGGGGCGCATATGGCTACACCTTC.

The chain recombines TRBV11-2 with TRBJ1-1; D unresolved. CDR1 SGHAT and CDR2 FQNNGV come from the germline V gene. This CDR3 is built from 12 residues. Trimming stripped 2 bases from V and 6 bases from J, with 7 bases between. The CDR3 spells CASSLLEPEAFF. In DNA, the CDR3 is TGTGCCAGCAGCTTACTGGAGCCTGAAGCTTTCTTT.

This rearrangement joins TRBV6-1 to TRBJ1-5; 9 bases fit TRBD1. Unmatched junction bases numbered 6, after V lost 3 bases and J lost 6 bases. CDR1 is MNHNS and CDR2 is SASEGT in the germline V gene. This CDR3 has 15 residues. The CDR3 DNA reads TGTGCCAGCAGTGACCGACAGGGGGGCGTTCAGCCCCAGCATTTT. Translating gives CASSDRQGGVQPQHF.

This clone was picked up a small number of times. The chain's CDR3 is CASRTMQGANEQFF. In DNA, the CDR3 is TGTGCCAGCAGAACTATGCAGGGGGCTAATGAGCAGTTCTTC. The V and J genes are TRBV27 and TRBJ2-1, with 8 bases lining up with TRBD1. J lost 7 bases, V lost 6 bases, and 8 bases had no gene match. CDR1 and CDR2 (germline): MNHEY, SMNVEV (reference sequence). The CDR3 has 14 residues.

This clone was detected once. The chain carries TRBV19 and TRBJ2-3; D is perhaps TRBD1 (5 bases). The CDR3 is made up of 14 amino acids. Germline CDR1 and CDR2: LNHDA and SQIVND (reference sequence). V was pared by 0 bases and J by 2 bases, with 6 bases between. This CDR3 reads CASSIDRDTDTQYF. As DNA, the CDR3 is TGTGCCAGTAGTATAGACAGGGACACAGATACGCAGTATTTT.

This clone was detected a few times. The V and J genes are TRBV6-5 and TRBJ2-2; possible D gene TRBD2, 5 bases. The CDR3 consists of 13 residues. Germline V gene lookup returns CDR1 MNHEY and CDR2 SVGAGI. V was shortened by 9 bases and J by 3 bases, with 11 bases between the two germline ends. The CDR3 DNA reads TGTGCCAGTTTCGCCGGGGACACCGGGGAGCTGTTTTTT. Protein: CASFAGDTGELFF.

The CDR3 sequence is CASSLIGDRGGCSGNTIYF. CDR3 nucleotides: TGTGCCAGCAGTTTAATCGGGGACAGGGGAGGATGCTCTGGAAACACCATATATTTT. The chain links TRBV27 to TRBJ1-3, with 10 bases fitting TRBD1. V gave up 2 bases and J gave up 0 bases; unmatched junction bases: 10. The CDR3 runs 19 residues. Germline V gene sequence: CDR1 MNHEY, CDR2 SMNVEV (reference sequence).

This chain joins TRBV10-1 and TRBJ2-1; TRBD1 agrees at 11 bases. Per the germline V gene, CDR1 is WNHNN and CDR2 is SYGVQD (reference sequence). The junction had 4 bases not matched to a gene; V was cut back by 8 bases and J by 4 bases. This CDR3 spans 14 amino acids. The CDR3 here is CASGGTGGYNEQFF. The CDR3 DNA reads TGCGCCAGCGGGGGGACAGGGGGATACAATGAGCAGTTCTTC.

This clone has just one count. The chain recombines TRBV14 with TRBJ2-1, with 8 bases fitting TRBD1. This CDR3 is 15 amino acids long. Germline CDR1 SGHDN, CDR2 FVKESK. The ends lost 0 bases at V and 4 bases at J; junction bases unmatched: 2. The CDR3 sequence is CASSQDGTGYNEQFF. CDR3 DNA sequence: TGTGCCAGCAGCCAAGATGGGACAGGTTACAATGAGCAGTTCTTC. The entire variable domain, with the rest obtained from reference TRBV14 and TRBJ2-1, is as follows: EAGVTQFPSHSVIEKGQTVTLRCDPISGHDNLYWYRRVMGKEIKFLLHFVKESKQDESGMPNNRFLAERTGGTYSTLKVQPAELEDSGVYFCASSQDGTGYNEQFFGPGTRLTVL.

This chain's CDR3 is CASGSTGDGYTF. The CDR3 DNA reads as TGTGCTAGTGGTTCGACAGGGGATGGCTACACCTTC. The rearrangement links TRBV12-5 to TRBJ1-2; TRBD1 agrees at 8 bases. CDR3 length: 12 amino acids. Trimming removed 4 bases from V and 6 bases from J; junction bases left unmatched: 1. Germline V lookup: CDR1 LGHNT, CDR2 FRNRAP.

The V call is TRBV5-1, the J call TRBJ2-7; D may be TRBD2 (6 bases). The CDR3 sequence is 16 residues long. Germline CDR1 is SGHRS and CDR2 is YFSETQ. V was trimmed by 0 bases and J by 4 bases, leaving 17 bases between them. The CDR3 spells CASSLVRTGRMYEQYF. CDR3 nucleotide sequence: TGCGCCAGCAGCTTGGTCCGTACGGGGAGGATGTACGAGCAGTACTTC.

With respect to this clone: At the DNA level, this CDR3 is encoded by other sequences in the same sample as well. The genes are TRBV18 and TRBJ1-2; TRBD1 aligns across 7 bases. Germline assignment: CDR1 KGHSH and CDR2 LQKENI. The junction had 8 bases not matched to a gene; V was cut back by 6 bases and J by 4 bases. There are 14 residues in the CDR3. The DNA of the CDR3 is TGTGCCAGCTCCCCCGCCGGGACAGCCTATGGCTACACCTTC. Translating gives CASSPAGTAYGYTF.

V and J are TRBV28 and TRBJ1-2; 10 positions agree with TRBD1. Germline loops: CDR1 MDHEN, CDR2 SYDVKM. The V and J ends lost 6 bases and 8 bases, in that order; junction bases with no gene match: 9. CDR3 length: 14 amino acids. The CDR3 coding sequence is TGTGCCAGCAGGAGACCGGGACAGGGGTCGGGCTACACCTTC. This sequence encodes CASRRPGQGSGYTF.

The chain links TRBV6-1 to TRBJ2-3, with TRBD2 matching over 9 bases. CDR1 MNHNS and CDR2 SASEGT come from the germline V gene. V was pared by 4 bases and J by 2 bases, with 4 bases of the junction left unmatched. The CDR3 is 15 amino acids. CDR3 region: CASSGSGGHTDTQYF. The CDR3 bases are TGTGCCAGCAGTGGAAGCGGGGGGCACACAGATACGCAGTATTTT.

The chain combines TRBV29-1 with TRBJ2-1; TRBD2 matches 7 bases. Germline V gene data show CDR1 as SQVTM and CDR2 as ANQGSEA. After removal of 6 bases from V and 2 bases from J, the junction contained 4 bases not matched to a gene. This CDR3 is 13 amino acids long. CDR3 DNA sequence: TGCAGCGTCGCGGGACTACCCTACAATGAGCAGTTCTTC. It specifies CSVAGLPYNEQFF.

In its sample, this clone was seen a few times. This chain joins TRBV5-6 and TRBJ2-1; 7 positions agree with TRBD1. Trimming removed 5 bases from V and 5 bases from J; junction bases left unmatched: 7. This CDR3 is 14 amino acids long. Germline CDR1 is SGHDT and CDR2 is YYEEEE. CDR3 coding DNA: TGTGCCAGCAGGACAGGGATACAGAACAATGAGCAGTTCTTC. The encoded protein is CASRTGIQNNEQFF.

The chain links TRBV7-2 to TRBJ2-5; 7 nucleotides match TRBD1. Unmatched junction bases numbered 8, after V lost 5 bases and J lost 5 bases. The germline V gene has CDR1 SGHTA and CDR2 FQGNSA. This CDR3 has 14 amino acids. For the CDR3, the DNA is TGTGCCAGCAGCCCTAGAGGGACAGCCGAGACCCAGTACTTC. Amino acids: CASSPRGTAETQYF.

The chain's CDR3 is CSVEDRSGNTIYF. The CDR3 DNA reads as TGCAGCGTTGAGGACAGGAGTGGAAACACCATATATTTT. The genes are TRBV29-1 and TRBJ1-3; 7 bases are a match to TRBD1. The CDR3 extends over 13 amino acids. Losses at the gene ends were 3 bases for V and 3 bases for J; bases not matched to a gene: 2. The germline V gene has CDR1 SQVTM and CDR2 ANQGSEA.

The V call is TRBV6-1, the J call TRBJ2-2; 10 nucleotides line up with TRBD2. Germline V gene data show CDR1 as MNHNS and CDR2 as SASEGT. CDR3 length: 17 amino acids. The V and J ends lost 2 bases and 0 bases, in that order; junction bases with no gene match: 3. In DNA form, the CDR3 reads TGTGCCAGCAGTGAACTAGCGGGGGCCGCGAACACCGGGGAGCTGTTTTTT. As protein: CASSELAGAANTGELFF.

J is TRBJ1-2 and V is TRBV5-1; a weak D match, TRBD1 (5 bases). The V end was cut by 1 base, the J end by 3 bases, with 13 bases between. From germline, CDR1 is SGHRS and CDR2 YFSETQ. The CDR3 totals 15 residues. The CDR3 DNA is TGCGCCAGCAGCTTGCCGGGGGTTTGGGACTATGGCTACACCTTC. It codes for CASSLPGVWDYGYTF.

The chain's CDR3 is CASSPSQGDYGYTF. DNA of the CDR3: TGTGCCAGCTCCCCTTCACAGGGGGACTATGGCTACACCTTC. The V call is TRBV2, the J call TRBJ1-2, with 8 bases aligning to TRBD1. The CDR3 is made up of 14 amino acids. Per germline, CDR1 SNHLY and CDR2 FYNNEI. After removal of 8 bases from V and 3 bases from J, the junction contained 8 bases not matched to a gene.

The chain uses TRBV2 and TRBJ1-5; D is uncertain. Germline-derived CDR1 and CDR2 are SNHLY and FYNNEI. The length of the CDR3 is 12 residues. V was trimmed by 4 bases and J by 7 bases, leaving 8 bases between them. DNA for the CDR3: TGTGCCAGCAGTGCCTCTAAACAGCCCCAGCATTTT. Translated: CASSASKQPQHF.

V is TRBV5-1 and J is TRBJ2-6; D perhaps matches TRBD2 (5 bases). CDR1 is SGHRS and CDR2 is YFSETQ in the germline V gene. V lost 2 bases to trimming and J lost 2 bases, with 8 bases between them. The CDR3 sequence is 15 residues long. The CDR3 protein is CASSFDGAGANVLTF. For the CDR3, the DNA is TGCGCCAGCAGCTTCGACGGGGCTGGGGCCAACGTCCTGACTTTC.

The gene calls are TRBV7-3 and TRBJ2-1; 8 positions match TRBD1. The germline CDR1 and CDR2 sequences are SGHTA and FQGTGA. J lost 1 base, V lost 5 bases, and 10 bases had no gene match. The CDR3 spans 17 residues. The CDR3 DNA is TGTGCCAGCAGCCCAATGGGGGACAGGAGGTCCTACAATGAGCAGTTCTTC. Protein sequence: CASSPMGDRRSYNEQFF.